Below, 21 T cell receptor beta chains from the same sample are listed, as sequenced in a study of T cell repertoires in cytomegalovirus infection. Each CDR3 protein gets one entry after TCRdb re-called the reads with MiXCR. The sample lists approximately 500,000 distinct CDR3 sequences, about 26% occurring once. Sequenced material: PBMCs. The receptors originated from a human donor in good health (CMV status not recorded). Some clones in this sample may be carry-over from other donors' samples.

The chain links TRBV7-9 to TRBJ1-3; the D gene is possibly TRBD1 (5 bases). Germline lookup yields CDR1 SEHNR and CDR2 FQNEAQ (reference sequence). The V gene lost 6 bases and the J gene lost 0 bases, with 9 bases spanning the gap. CDR3 length: 14 residues. The CDR3 spells CASSFTGSGNTIYF. The DNA for the CDR3 is TGTGCCAGCAGTTTTACAGGCTCTGGAAACACCATATATTTT.

V is TRBV27 and J is TRBJ2-3; the D gene is possibly TRBD1 (5 bases). Deletions cut 4 bases from V and 1 base from J, with 9 bases between. Germline V gene lookup returns CDR1 MNHEY and CDR2 SMNVEV (reference sequence). This CDR3 is built from 14 residues. As DNA, the CDR3 is TGTGCCAGCAGTTCTGAACAGGGCACAGATACGCAGTATTTT. Amino acid sequence: CASSSEQGTDTQYF.

This rearrangement joins TRBV28 to TRBJ1-5; D gene uncertain. The CDR3 sequence is 13 residues long. Germline V CDR1 and CDR2: MDHEN, SYDVKM. V was shortened by 3 bases and J by 11 bases, with 14 bases between the two germline ends. CDR3 coding DNA: TGTGCCAGCAGTTTCGAGAGATGGGGTACCCAGCATTTT. Translating it yields CASSFERWGTQHF.

This clonotype was detected a few times. V and J are TRBV4-1 and TRBJ2-3, with a tentative D call TRBD1 (6 bases). CDR1 is MGHRA, CDR2 YSYEKL, per germline. The CDR3 runs 16 residues. V lost 4 bases and J lost 4, with 18 bases in between. CDR3 sequence: CASSRGHLGSSDTQYF. DNA of the CDR3: TGCGCCAGCAGCCGGGGACATCTTGGCAGCTCAGATACGCAGTATTTT.

The V call is TRBV4-1, the J call TRBJ2-1, with TRBD2 identical over 7 bases. The length of the CDR3 is 16 residues. CDR1 and CDR2 from the germline V gene are MGHRA and YSYEKL. With 1 base clipped from V and 2 bases from J, the junction kept 5 bases outside the gene matches. CDR3 sequence: CASSQGGGSAYNEQFF. The CDR3 DNA follows: TGCGCCAGCAGCCAAGGGGGAGGGAGCGCCTACAATGAGCAGTTCTTC.

This clonotype appeared a few times. This rearrangement joins TRBV7-2 to TRBJ2-3; D is uncertain. This CDR3 contains 16 residues. The ends were cut back, 1 base at V and 0 bases at J, with 11 bases in the middle. Germline CDR1 reads SGHTA; CDR2 reads FQGNSA. DNA for the CDR3: TGTGCCAGCAGCTTAGTCCGTTCTACTAGCACAGATACGCAGTATTTT. Amino acids: CASSLVRSTSTDTQYF.

This clonotype was seen more than once but under ten times. This chain links TRBV12-3 or TRBV12-4 with TRBJ1-2; D call uncertain. The CDR3 extends over 15 amino acids. Deletions cut 3 bases from V and 4 bases from J, with 15 bases between. In DNA, the CDR3 is TGTGCCAGCAGTTTCAGTGAACGGCGTTCCTATGGCTACACCTTC. It yields the protein CASSFSERRSYGYTF.

This clonotype appeared a few times. The CDR3 loop is CASSDISSYEQYF. The DNA for the CDR3 is TGTGCCAGCAGCGATATAAGCTCCTACGAGCAGTACTTC. This sequence joins TRBV7-2 and TRBJ2-7; D is uncertain. CDR1 is SGHTA and CDR2 is FQGNSA in the germline V gene. V was shortened by 5 bases and J by 0 bases, with 8 bases between the two germline ends. The CDR3 has 13 amino acids.

A few counts support this clonotype. The rearrangement joins TRBV6-5 to TRBJ2-3; 12 bases align to TRBD2. Germline CDR1 reads MNHEY; CDR2 reads SVGAGI. CDR3 length: 17 residues. V lost 0 bases to trimming and J lost 4 bases; unmatched junction nucleotides: 5. In nucleotides, the CDR3 is TGTGCCAGCAGTTACTCTTTTCCTAGCGGGAGGGCAGATACGCAGTATTTT. Amino acid sequence: CASSYSFPSGRADTQYF.

The chain links TRBV5-1 to TRBJ2-1; 7 nucleotides match TRBD1. V shed 6 bases and J 0 bases; nucleotides not matched to a gene: 6. Germline V gene lookup returns CDR1 SGHRS and CDR2 YFSETQ. The length of the CDR3 is 15 residues. The DNA of the CDR3 is TGCGCCAGCACCGAACAGGGGAGCTCCTACAATGAGCAGTTCTTC. Its protein is CASTEQGSSYNEQFF.

This clonotype has just a few counts. The chain joins TRBV7-2 to TRBJ2-1, with 15 bases identical to TRBD2. With 3 bases clipped from V and 15 bases from J, the junction kept 6 bases outside the gene matches. The CDR3 loop spans 14 amino acids. Germline values: CDR1 SGHTA, CDR2 FQGNSA. This chain's CDR3 is CASSLVSGLAGGFF. CDR3 coding DNA: TGTGCCAGCAGCTTGGTTTCGGGACTAGCGGGAGGGTTCTTC.

This clonotype showed up many times. The genes are TRBV29-1 and TRBJ1-1, with TRBD1 as a possible D gene (6 bases). The CDR3 loop spans 12 amino acids. The V gene lost 6 bases and the J gene lost 0 bases, with 8 bases spanning the gap. Germline V lookup: CDR1 SQVTM, CDR2 ANQGSEA. The CDR3, as DNA: TGCAGCGTATGGACAGTGAACACTGAAGCTTTCTTT. This translates into CSVWTVNTEAFF.

The rearrangement links TRBV5-1 to TRBJ2-2, with 10 bases that match TRBD2. The germline V gene encodes CDR1 SGHRS and CDR2 YFSETQ. The V and J ends lost 4 bases and 4 bases, in that order; junction bases with no gene match: 10. The CDR3 spans 17 residues. The chain's CDR3 is CASSKRIAGGRTGELFF. CDR3 DNA: TGCGCCAGCAGCAAACGGATAGCGGGAGGACGCACCGGGGAGCTGTTTTTT.

This clonotype was observed a few times. The V gene is TRBV4-1, the J gene TRBJ2-7; 11 positions match TRBD2. This CDR3 region has 16 residues. V gave up 4 bases and J gave up 2 bases; unmatched junction bases: 7. CDR1 and CDR2 (germline): MGHRA, YSYEKL. The CDR3 here is CASSLQPGLAAYEQYF. The DNA of the CDR3 is TGCGCCAGCAGCCTGCAACCGGGACTAGCGGCCTACGAGCAGTACTTC.

This clonotype occurred a few times. The chain has TRBV10-3 and TRBJ2-5; D perhaps matches TRBD1 (6 bases). This CDR3 has 13 amino acids. Germline lookup yields CDR1 ENHRY and CDR2 SYGVKD. Trimming shortened V by 4 bases and J by 3 bases, and 9 bases separated the two germline ends. Here the CDR3 DNA reads TGTGCCATCAGTGTGAGGACAGAAGAGACCCAGTACTTC. It translates to CAISVRTEETQYF.

This clonotype was counted between two and nine times. The rearrangement joins TRBV7-2 to TRBJ1-3; 7 bases fit TRBD1. J was trimmed by 0 bases and V by 2 bases; bases with no gene match: 4. This CDR3 comprises 16 residues. Germline V gene sequence: CDR1 SGHTA, CDR2 FQGNSA. DNA for the CDR3: TGTGCCAGCAGCTTAAGCAGGGGGGGCTCTGGAAACACCATATATTTT. Its translation is CASSLSRGGSGNTIYF.

This clonotype occurred a few times. The rearrangement links TRBV24-1 to TRBJ2-3; the match to TRBD2 covers 7 bases. Trimming took 5 bases from V and 2 from J; bases not matched to a gene: 6. This CDR3 spans 15 amino acids. CDR1 and CDR2 from the germline V gene are KGHDR and SFDVKD. The CDR3 reads CATSVSSGYTDTQYF. The CDR3 region has the DNA TGTGCCACCAGTGTGAGTAGCGGGTACACAGATACGCAGTATTTT.

The CDR3 DNA reads as TGTGCCAGCTCACCAGCGCTCCAGGGCAACAATGAGCAGTTCTTC. This gives the protein CASSPALQGNNEQFF. V and J are TRBV18 and TRBJ2-1; the D gene is possibly TRBD1 (5 bases). Looked up from germline, CDR1 is KGHSH and CDR2 is LQKENI. Trimming took 2 bases from V and 5 from J, leaving 13 bases between them. The CDR3 sequence is 15 residues long.

This clonotype was recorded many times. The chain uses TRBV7-8 and TRBJ2-5; D gene unclear. V lost 5 bases, J lost 3 bases, and 16 bases lay in between. Germline V CDR1 and CDR2: SGHVS, FQNEAQ. CDR3 size: 15 residues. CDR3 residues: CASSHIKEFEETQYF. The CDR3 DNA sequence: TGTGCCAGCAGCCATATAAAGGAGTTCGAAGAGACCCAGTACTTC.

This clonotype was observed at least ten times. V gene TRBV7-2 combines with J gene TRBJ2-1, with D unresolved. The germline V and J ends were trimmed by 1 base and 0 bases, with 7 bases remaining between them. The CDR3 is made up of 15 amino acids. The germline V gene has CDR1 SGHTA and CDR2 FQGNSA. The CDR3 DNA sequence: TGTGCCAGCAGCTTAGAACTGAGCTCCTACAATGAGCAGTTCTTC. Protein product: CASSLELSSYNEQFF.

This clonotype was found once. The rearrangement links TRBV15 to TRBJ1-1; D is unclear. The CDR3 consists of 14 residues. V lost 2 bases to trimming and J lost 0 bases, with 7 bases between them. Germline CDR1 and CDR2: LNHNV and YYDKDF (reference sequence). Here the CDR3 DNA reads TGTGCCACCAGCAGAAGGACGGTGAACACTGAAGCTTTCTTT. This translates into CATSRRTVNTEAFF.